These 27 T cell receptor beta chains share one sample of origin, sequenced in a study of control samples from healthy donors and cancer patients. Libraries were prepared by immunoSEQ multiplex PCR; TCRdb keeps only in-frame clonotypes and omits some of them. The sample has 150,000 to 200,000 clones, around 87% seen once. Specimen: blood. The receptors were gathered from a woman aged 50 to 60 in good health.

The chain links TRBV7-9 to TRBJ2-4, with 9 bases fitting TRBD1. Per the germline V gene, CDR1 is SEHNR and CDR2 is FQNEAQ (reference sequence). Trimming removed 0 bases from V and 5 bases from J; junction bases left unmatched: 2. CDR3 length equals 15 residues. DNA for the CDR3: TGTGCCAGCAGCTTAGCGGGGACAGGGCAAAACATTCAGTACTTC. It specifies CASSLAGTGQNIQYF.

The V call is TRBV5-8, the J call TRBJ2-1, with TRBD1 matching 7 bases. Germline values: CDR1 SGHTS, CDR2 YDEGEE. The CDR3 length is 16 residues. Trimming cost V 4 bases and J 1 base; bases outside gene matches: 8. The CDR3 DNA follows: TGTGCCAGCAGCCGGGCTACAGGGGTTTCCTACAATGAGCAGTTCTTC. The encoded protein is CASSRATGVSYNEQFF.

The chain joins TRBV5-8 to TRBJ1-2; no reliable D call. Trimming took 4 bases from V and 5 from J, leaving 15 bases between them. This CDR3 region has 14 residues. The V gene's germline CDR1 is SGHTS and CDR2 YDEGEE. The CDR3: CASSLGPPVYGYTF. The CDR3 DNA is TGTGCCAGCAGCCTCGGACCGCCGGTATATGGCTACACCTTC. The whole variable domain, filled in from reference TRBV5-8 and TRBJ1-2, reads EAGVTQSPTHLIKTRGQQATLRCSPISGHTSVYWYQQALGLGLQFLLWYDEGEERNRGNFPPRFSGRQFPNYSSELNVNALELEDSALYLCASSLGPPVYGYTFGSGTRLTVV.

The V gene is TRBV18, the J gene TRBJ1-2, with TRBD1 matching over 10 bases. There are 14 residues in the CDR3. After removal of 3 bases from V and 4 bases from J, the junction contained 2 bases not matched to a gene. Germline V lookup: CDR1 KGHSH, CDR2 LQKENI. The CDR3 loop is CASSPWTGGYGYTF. CDR3 coding DNA: TGTGCCAGCTCACCTTGGACAGGGGGCTATGGCTACACCTTC.

The chain recombines TRBV4-1 with TRBJ2-5; 10 bases match TRBD2. V gave up 3 bases and J gave up 5 bases; unmatched junction bases: 9. The CDR3 has 16 amino acids. Germline values: CDR1 MGHRA, CDR2 YSYEKL. The chain's CDR3 is CASSHPSGGARETQYF. CDR3 in DNA: TGCGCCAGCAGCCATCCAAGCGGGGGGGCCCGGGAGACCCAGTACTTC.

The chain carries TRBV7-9 and TRBJ1-4; 9 bases are shared with TRBD1. The CDR3 extends over 16 amino acids. V lost 2 bases, J lost 8 bases, and 9 bases stayed unmatched. CDR1 SEHNR and CDR2 FQNEAQ come from the germline V gene (reference sequence). The CDR3 reads CASSLTTGGAREKLFF. DNA for the CDR3: TGTGCCAGCAGCTTAACTACAGGGGGCGCGAGGGAAAAACTGTTTTTT.

The V call is TRBV28, the J call TRBJ1-6; TRBD1 agrees at 7 bases. CDR1 and CDR2 (germline): MDHEN, SYDVKM. CDR3 length: 15 residues. V trimming: 5 bases; J trimming: 9 bases; junction bases outside the gene matches: 10. CDR3 nucleotides: TGTGCCAGCAGTCCGACCACAGGGGCGGGTTCACCCCTCCACTTT. Amino acids: CASSPTTGAGSPLHF.

The chain recombines TRBV19 with TRBJ1-3, with unresolved D. The CDR3 is 14 residues long. The V end was cut by 5 bases, the J end by 0 bases, with 8 bases between. Germline CDR1 and CDR2: LNHDA and SQIVND (reference sequence). CDR3 in DNA: TGTGCCAGTAGTGGTACAGACTCTGGAAACACCATATATTTT. Translating gives CASSGTDSGNTIYF.

This sequence joins TRBV27 and TRBJ2-7; 11 bases are shared with TRBD2. Trimming cost V 3 bases and J 3 bases; bases outside gene matches: 4. The germline CDR1 and CDR2 sequences are MNHEY and SMNVEV (reference sequence). This CDR3 comprises 15 residues. The CDR3 reads CASSFRLAGIYEQYF. As DNA, the CDR3 is TGTGCCAGCAGTTTCCGACTAGCGGGGATCTACGAGCAGTACTTC.

The rearrangement joins TRBV7-2 to TRBJ1-2; D is unclear. The CDR3 spans 12 residues. V was trimmed by 4 bases and J by 8 bases, leaving 11 bases between them. Germline CDR1 and CDR2: SGHTA and FQGNSA. For the CDR3, the DNA is TGTGCCAGCAGCTGGAGGGTAGAGGGCTACACCTTC. This encodes CASSWRVEGYTF.

The chain carries TRBV6-4 and TRBJ2-5, with 8 bases identical to TRBD2. CDR1 and CDR2 from the germline V gene are MRHNA and SNTAGT. Unmatched junction bases numbered 7, after V lost 5 bases and J lost 5 bases. This CDR3 has 14 amino acids. For the CDR3, the DNA is TGTGCCAGCAGTCCGGGGGGGCTCGGGGAGACCCAGTACTTC. It yields the protein CASSPGGLGETQYF.

The chain joins TRBV28 to TRBJ2-3; maybe TRBD2 (5 bases). The length of the CDR3 is 12 residues. The germline V and J ends were trimmed by 9 bases and 4 bases, with 11 bases remaining between them. Germline CDR1 MDHEN, CDR2 SYDVKM. The CDR3 spells CASHSGADTQYF. CDR3 coding DNA: TGTGCCAGTCATTCCGGGGCAGATACGCAGTATTTT.

The chain links TRBV9 to TRBJ2-6; 8 positions match TRBD1. Germline V lookup: CDR1 SGDLS, CDR2 YYNGEE. Losses at the gene ends were 5 bases for V and 4 bases for J; bases not matched to a gene: 5. The CDR3 is made up of 15 amino acids. DNA for the CDR3: TGTGCCAGCAGAGACAGGGGCTCAGGGGCCAACGTCCTGACTTTC. Protein sequence: CASRDRGSGANVLTF.

J is TRBJ2-1 and V is TRBV27; D possibly corresponds to TRBD1 (5 bases). Deletions cut 2 bases from V and 10 bases from J, with 15 bases between. Per germline, CDR1 MNHEY and CDR2 SMNVEV (reference sequence). This CDR3 has 14 residues. CDR3 bases: TGTGCCAGCAGTTTAAGCCAGGGCCATCACGAGCAGTTCTTC. It specifies CASSLSQGHHEQFF.

The chain couples TRBV29-1 to TRBJ1-3; TRBD1 agrees at 8 bases. The CDR3 contains 14 residues. CDR1 SQVTM and CDR2 ANQGSEA come from the germline V gene. With 6 bases clipped from V and 3 bases from J, the junction kept 7 bases outside the gene matches. CDR3 in amino acids: CSVVGQEVGNTIYF. As DNA, the CDR3 is TGCAGCGTGGTGGGACAGGAGGTTGGAAACACCATATATTTT.

The chain links TRBV2 to TRBJ1-1; D is unresolved. CDR1 is SNHLY, CDR2 FYNNEI, per germline. V was trimmed by 3 bases and J by 7 bases, leaving 9 bases between them. This CDR3 region has 12 residues. The CDR3 reads CASSEAGYEAFF. DNA for the CDR3: TGTGCCAGCAGTGAGGCGGGCTATGAAGCTTTCTTT. The variable domain in full, completed from reference TRBV2 and TRBJ1-1, reads EPEVTQTPSHQVTQMGQEVILRCVPISNHLYFYWYRQILGQKVEFLVSFYNNEISEKSEIFDDQFSVERPDGSNFTLKIRSTKLEDSAMYFCASSEAGYEAFFGQGTRLTVV.

The chain is built from TRBV6-2 or TRBV6-3 and TRBJ2-3, with D possibly being TRBD1 (6 bases). This CDR3 comprises 14 residues. CDR1 is MNHEY and CDR2 is SVGEGT in the germline V gene. V was pared by 6 bases and J by 4 bases, with 14 bases between. CDR3 DNA: TGTGCCAGCAGCCGGGACATCGGGCCAGATACGCAGTATTTT. Translated: CASSRDIGPDTQYF.

At least ten counts were recorded for this clone. The chain links TRBV6-6 to TRBJ2-7; TRBD2 is a possible D gene (6 bases). The CDR3 runs 13 residues. Germline V gene data show CDR1 as MNHNY and CDR2 as SVGAGI (reference sequence). Trimming took off 2 bases at V and 5 bases at J, with 10 bases between the two ends. The CDR3: CASSYGRRNEQYF. CDR3 coding DNA: TGTGCCAGCAGTTACGGGAGGCGGAACGAGCAGTACTTC.

The chain employs TRBV7-9 and TRBJ2-3; D gene uncertain. V was pared by 5 bases and J by 0 bases, with 6 bases between. Per germline, CDR1 SEHNR and CDR2 FQNEAQ (reference sequence). This CDR3 contains 13 residues. In DNA, the CDR3 is TGTGCCAGCAGCCCCCCTAGCACAGATACGCAGTATTTT. Translating it yields CASSPPSTDTQYF.

This clone has a single count. This chain links TRBV18 with TRBJ2-7; D possibly corresponds to TRBD2 (5 bases). Germline V lookup: CDR1 KGHSH, CDR2 LQKENI. Trimming removed 0 bases at V and 2 bases at J, with 5 bases between. The CDR3 runs 13 residues. The CDR3 sequence: CASSPPGAYEQYF. CDR3 bases: TGTGCCAGCTCACCACCGGGAGCCTACGAGCAGTACTTC.

The J gene is TRBJ1-6, the V gene TRBV5-1, with D uncertain. Trimming took off 0 bases at V and 8 bases at J, with 21 bases between the two ends. CDR1 is SGHRS and CDR2 is YFSETQ in the germline V gene. This CDR3 spans 18 amino acids. CDR3 sequence reads: CASSLVSFRGKNYSPLHF. The CDR3 DNA sequence: TGCGCCAGCAGCTTGGTGTCGTTTCGCGGGAAAAACTATTCACCCCTCCACTTT. The full variable domain, rest sourced from reference TRBV5-1 and TRBJ1-6, is KAGVTQTPRYLIKTRGQQVTLSCSPISGHRSVSWYQQTPGQGLQFLFEYFSETQRNKGNFPGRFSGRQFSNSRSEMNVSTLELGDSALYLCASSLVSFRGKNYSPLHFGNGTRLTVT.

V is TRBV7-9 and J is TRBJ2-3; TRBD1 is a possible D gene (5 bases). The V gene lost 1 base and the J gene lost 2 bases, with 10 bases spanning the gap. The CDR3 contains 15 residues. Germline V gene sequence: CDR1 SEHNR, CDR2 FQNEAQ (reference sequence). The CDR3 reads CASSLVLDTTDTQYF. As DNA, the CDR3 is TGTGCCAGCAGCTTAGTGTTGGACACCACAGATACGCAGTATTTT. Full variable domain (remainder filled in from reference TRBV7-9 and TRBJ2-3): DTGVSQNPRHKITKRGQNVTFRCDPISEHNRLYWYRQTLGQGPEFLTYFQNEAQLEKSRLLSDRFSAERPKGSFSTLEIQRTEQGDSAMYLCASSLVLDTTDTQYFGPGTRLTVL.

Worth noting for this clone: The same CDR3 can be traced to other DNA sequences in this sample. This chain joins TRBV9 and TRBJ2-7; 9 bases match TRBD1. The germline gives CDR1 SGDLS, CDR2 YYNGEE. CDR3 length: 15 residues. V shed 4 bases, J shed 6 bases, and the junction held 11 bases outside the gene matches. CDR3 residues: CASSIDPGQGGEQYF. DNA for the CDR3: TGTGCCAGCAGCATTGACCCGGGACAGGGAGGCGAGCAGTACTTC. The whole variable domain, remainder taken from reference TRBV9 and TRBJ2-7, is DSGVTQTPKHLITATGQRVTLRCSPRSGDLSVYWYQQSLDQGLQFLIQYYNGEERAKGNILERFSAQQFPDLHSELNLSSLELGDSALYFCASSIDPGQGGEQYFGPGTRLTVT.

CDR3 protein: CASSVEGTDSYNSPLHF. CDR3 coding DNA: TGTGCCAGCAGCGTAGAGGGTACGGACTCCTATAATTCACCCCTCCACTTT. The chain employs TRBV9 and TRBJ1-6; D is ambiguous. Germline V gene sequence: CDR1 SGDLS, CDR2 YYNGEE. This CDR3 has 17 amino acids. V shed 0 bases and J shed 0 bases, with 10 bases lying between them.

The rearrangement uses TRBV6-5 and TRBJ1-2, with 8 bases identical to TRBD1. Germline CDR1 reads MNHEY; CDR2 reads SVGAGI. The CDR3 consists of 13 residues. V trimming: 6 bases; J trimming: 3 bases; junction bases outside the gene matches: 3. This CDR3 reads CASRTGEDYGYTF. The CDR3 DNA reads as TGTGCCAGCAGGACAGGGGAGGACTATGGCTACACCTTC.

This clone was seen just once. The CDR3 spells CASRGGERQPLHSGNTIYF. In nucleotides, the CDR3 is TGTGCCAGCAGGGGCGGCGAGAGACAACCTCTTCACTCTGGAAACACCATATATTTT. The chain joins TRBV28 to TRBJ1-3; D not certain. Germline values: CDR1 MDHEN, CDR2 SYDVKM. CDR3 length: 19 residues. The V and J ends lost 6 bases and 0 bases respectively, with 24 bases between them.

V usage is TRBV7-9 and J usage is TRBJ1-2; 8 bases are shared with TRBD1. This CDR3 has 13 residues. Germline CDR1 is SEHNR and CDR2 is FQNEAQ (reference sequence). V was pared by 5 bases and J by 5 bases, with 4 bases of the junction left unmatched. CDR3 nucleotide sequence: TGTGCCAGCAGCCCTCGGACAGGGTATGGCTACACCTTC. Protein product: CASSPRTGYGYTF.